This T cell receptor (beta chain) is drawn from a study of blood T cell repertoires in COVID-19. Whole-study context: T cells, B-cell-depleted T cells, or PBMCs supplied cDNA or gDNA.

Per the original data handling: Researchers report that nucleated cell counts were estimated from reference gene primer amplification. The data were produced by immunoSEQ multiplex PCR, yet TCRdb's version contains in-frame clones alone and is incomplete. That table is the source of V, J and clone size, and D and trimming were worked out from the DNA. The sample lists 200,000 to 250,000 clones, around 85% occurring once. Recruitment covered over 20 US areas and drew participants whose ages spanned about 18 to 95 years. Germline-derived CDR1 and CDR2 are SEHNR and FQNEAQ (reference sequence). V shed 4 bases and J 13 bases; nucleotides not matched to a gene: 7. This CDR3 spans 12 amino acids.

The sequence derives from a woman between 35 and 50 years old with acute COVID-19. Sequencing was done on a sample of PBMCs or T cells enriched from blood (not recorded which). The chain combines TRBV7-9 with TRBJ1-2, with 9 bases aligning to TRBD1. The chain's CDR3 is CASSSGQGPFTF. Here the CDR3 DNA reads TGTGCCAGCAGCTCGGGACAGGGTCCCTTCACCTTC.